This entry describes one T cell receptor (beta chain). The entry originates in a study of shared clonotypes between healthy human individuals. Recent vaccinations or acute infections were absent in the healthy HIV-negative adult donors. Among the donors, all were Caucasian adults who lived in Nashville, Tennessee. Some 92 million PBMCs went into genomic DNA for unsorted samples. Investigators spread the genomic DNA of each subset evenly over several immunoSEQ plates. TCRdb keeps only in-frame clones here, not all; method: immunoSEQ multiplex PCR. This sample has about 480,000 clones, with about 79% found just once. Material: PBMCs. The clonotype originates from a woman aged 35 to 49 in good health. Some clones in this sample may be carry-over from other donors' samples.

The CDR3 protein is CASTAWDRADEQYF. The CDR3 bases are TGTGCCAGCACCGCGTGGGACAGGGCTGACGAGCAGTACTTC. J is TRBJ2-7 and V is TRBV11-2, with 9 positions matching TRBD1. V shed 7 bases and J 5 bases; nucleotides not matched to a gene: 9. CDR3 length: 14 amino acids. Germline loops: CDR1 SGHAT, CDR2 FQNNGV. Supplemented by reference TRBV11-2 and TRBJ2-7, the full variable domain reads EAGVAQSPRYKIIEKRQSVAFWCNPISGHATLYWYQQILGQGPKLLIQFQNNGVVDDSQLPKDRFSAERLKGVDSTLKIQPAKLEDSAVYLCASTAWDRADEQYFGPGTRLTVT.